The 13 T cell receptor beta chains reported below all come from one sample, sequenced in a study of T cells after posttransplantation cyclophosphamide. Method: immunoSEQ multiplex PCR; TCRdb's copy keeps in-frame clones and lacks some. Captured here are about 36,000 clones, none seen once; the top ten comprise about 1.2%. Source material: PBMCs. These receptors all come from a girl aged 5-17 years in good health, CMV-negative, and a related stem cell transplant donor.

This clone was detected ten times or more. The chain joins TRBV2 to TRBJ2-5; D uncertain. The ends were cut back, 8 bases at V and 2 bases at J, with 9 bases in the middle. Germline V gives CDR1 SNHLY, CDR2 FYNNEI. The CDR3 sequence is 12 residues long. CDR3 DNA sequence: TGTGCCAGCCTTGAGCAACAAGAGACCCAGTACTTC. Translated, it gives CASLEQQETQYF.

The genes are TRBV28 and TRBJ1-1; 7 positions agree with TRBD1. CDR1 MDHEN and CDR2 SYDVKM come from the germline V gene. CDR3 length equals 15 residues. Trimming at V came to 5 bases and at J to 3 bases, leaving 9 bases not matched to a gene. The chain's CDR3 is CASSLGGSVYTEAFF. In nucleotides, the CDR3 is TGTGCCAGCAGTCTAGGGGGCTCGGTGTACACTGAAGCTTTCTTT.

This clone was counted only a few times. This rearrangement joins TRBV28 to TRBJ1-1, with a possible D match to TRBD1 (5 bases). The germline V gene has CDR1 MDHEN and CDR2 SYDVKM. The CDR3 extends over 16 amino acids. The germline V and J ends were trimmed by 6 bases and 10 bases, with 27 bases remaining between them. CDR3 in DNA: TGTGCCAGCAGCACCCTCCCCCGAAGGGGCGTACTTGGAGCTTTCTTT. Amino acid sequence: CASSTLPRRGVLGAFF.

The chain couples TRBV6-5 to TRBJ2-5; 7 bases align to TRBD1. This CDR3 contains 14 residues. The germline V gene has CDR1 MNHEY and CDR2 SVGAGI. V was clipped by 6 bases and J by 2 bases; unmatched bases: 6. DNA for the CDR3: TGTGCCAGCAGAACGACAGGGATGCAAGAGACCCAGTACTTC. Its protein is CASRTTGMQETQYF.

This clone was detected a few times. V and J are TRBV4-1 and TRBJ2-3; tentatively, D is TRBD2 (6 bases). This CDR3 has 13 residues. V was cut by 5 bases and J by 6 bases, with 12 bases left in between. Germline lookup yields CDR1 MGHRA and CDR2 YSYEKL. CDR3 sequence: CASSRSSVDTQYF. The CDR3 nucleotides are TGCGCCAGCAGCAGATCTAGCGTGGATACGCAGTATTTT.

This clone was picked up many times. The chain recombines TRBV6-6 with TRBJ1-2; D is uncertain. This CDR3 is 14 amino acids long. V lost 0 bases and J lost 11, with 16 bases in between. Germline loops: CDR1 MNHNY, CDR2 SVGAGI (reference sequence). The CDR3 loop is CASSYSVGETRYTF. CDR3 DNA sequence: TGTGCCAGCAGTTACTCCGTCGGGGAAACGAGGTACACCTTC.

This chain uses TRBV27 with TRBJ2-1; D possibly corresponds to TRBD1 (5 bases). CDR3 size: 12 residues. Germline lookup yields CDR1 MNHEY and CDR2 SMNVEV (reference sequence). V lost 6 bases and J 10 bases, leaving 13 bases between the germline ends. The CDR3 nucleotides are TGTGCCAGCAGGACAGCTGCCCGGGAGCAGTTCTTC. Protein: CASRTAAREQFF.

This clone was seen a handful of times. V and J are TRBV30 and TRBJ1-3, with a possible D match to TRBD1 (5 bases). Per the germline V gene, CDR1 is GTSNPN and CDR2 is SVGIG (reference sequence). CDR3 length: 12 residues. Trimming shortened V by 8 bases and J by 0 bases, and 8 bases separated the two germline ends. Here the CDR3 reads CAATVSGNTIYF. In nucleotides, the CDR3 is TGTGCCGCGACAGTCTCTGGAAACACCATATATTTT. The full variable domain, its missing parts supplied by reference TRBV30 and TRBJ1-3, is SQTIHQWPATLVQPVGSPLSLECTVEGTSNPNLYWYRQAAGRGLQLLFYSVGIGQISSEVPQNLSASRPQDRQFILSSKKLLLSDSGFYLCAATVSGNTIYFGEGSWLTVV.

This clone turned up a few times. The V gene is TRBV4-1, the J gene TRBJ2-1, with D possibly TRBD2 on 6 matching bases. V was pared by 1 base and J by 7 bases, with 8 bases between. Germline CDR1 reads MGHRA; CDR2 reads YSYEKL. The CDR3 covers 13 residues. The CDR3 DNA is TGCGCCAGCAGCCAAGTCGGAGGGAATGAGCAGTTCTTC. Translated, it gives CASSQVGGNEQFF.

This clone was observed many times. The V call is TRBV7-2, the J call TRBJ2-2; D not certain. The CDR3 runs to 14 residues. The V end was cut by 2 bases, the J end by 3 bases, with 7 bases between. The germline CDR1 and CDR2 sequences are SGHTA and FQGNSA. The CDR3 loop reads CASSLFPDTGELFF. Written as DNA, the CDR3 is TGTGCCAGCAGCTTATTTCCTGACACCGGGGAGCTGTTTTTT.

This clone has just a few counts. V usage is TRBV18 and J usage is TRBJ2-7; 9 nucleotides agree with TRBD1. The V gene end was trimmed by 3 bases and the J gene end by 2 bases; junction bases not matched to a gene: 2. Germline values: CDR1 KGHSH, CDR2 LQKENI. This CDR3 has 14 amino acids. CDR3 sequence reads: CASSPGTGTYEQYF. DNA for the CDR3: TGTGCCAGCTCACCTGGGACAGGGACCTACGAGCAGTACTTC.

This clone has at least ten counts. J is TRBJ2-1 and V is TRBV30, with TRBD2 as a possible D gene (5 bases). With 4 bases removed from V and 8 bases from J, the gap between germline ends came to 12 bases. In germline, CDR1 is GTSNPN, CDR2 SVGIG (reference sequence). The CDR3 consists of 12 residues. The CDR3 DNA follows: TGTGCCTGGAAGCGGCGGATGGATGAGCAGTTCTTC. Its translation: CAWKRRMDEQFF.

The sample holds a few counts of this clone. V and J are TRBV28 and TRBJ2-7; D may be TRBD2 (6 bases). Germline V gene sequence: CDR1 MDHEN, CDR2 SYDVKM. The CDR3 runs to 17 residues. V lost 4 bases to trimming and J lost 1 base, with 20 bases between them. DNA of the CDR3: TGTGCCAGCAGTTCCCCGGGCTCCGGGGCGGGGTCCTACGAGCAGTACTTC. The encoded protein is CASSSPGSGAGSYEQYF. Based on the CDR3 plus reference TRBV28 and TRBJ2-7, the full variable domain is DVKVTQSSRYLVKRTGEKVFLECVQDMDHENMFWYRQDPGLGLRLIYFSYDVKMKEKGDIPEGYSVSREKKERFSLILESASTNQTSMYLCASSSPGSGAGSYEQYFGPGTRLTVT.